The 27 T cell receptor beta chains given below trace back to one sample, sequenced in a study of T cells expressing NK-cell markers. TCRdb processed the 5' RACE reads again and assigns one entry to each CDR3 protein, with no DNA. Recorded for this sample: over 14,000 distinct CDR3 sequences. The source material was blood T cells: a sorted CD56 or NKG2C T cell subset, CD4+ or CD8+ T cells, or bulk PBMC T cells (not recorded which). These receptor sequences come from a man aged 18-75 years in good health.

The chain is built from TRBV6-2 or TRBV6-3 and TRBJ2-7. Germline loops: CDR1 MNHEY, CDR2 SVGEGT. The CDR3 length is 12 residues. The CDR3: CASSYVGGEQYF.

The chain has TRBV24-1 and TRBJ1-2. Germline loops: CDR1 KGHDR, CDR2 SFDVKD. The CDR3 has 12 residues. The CDR3 region is CATSAGSYGYTF.

The CDR3 protein is CASTSGNEETQYF. V usage is TRBV5-1 and J usage is TRBJ2-5. The germline V gene has CDR1 SGHRS and CDR2 YFSETQ. There are 13 residues in the CDR3.

This clonotype is classed as medium-sized by frequency. The rearrangement joins TRBV20-1 to TRBJ2-3; absent DNA, TCRdb's TRBD2 call cannot be checked. This CDR3 region has 14 residues. Germline CDR1 reads DFQATT; CDR2 reads SNEGSKA (reference sequence). The CDR3 is CSADVAGGTDTQYF.

CDR3 in amino acids: CSAREPGGSYEQYF. The chain is built from TRBV20-1 and TRBJ2-7; TCRdb selects TRBD2, and the lack of DNA leaves this call unchecked. The CDR3 length is 14 residues. Germline V gene data show CDR1 as DFQATT and CDR2 as SNEGSKA (reference sequence).

CDR3 residues: CASSQDRPNTGELFF. The chain recombines TRBV4-3 with TRBJ2-2. Germline V gene sequence: CDR1 LGHNA, CDR2 YSLEER. The CDR3 extends over 15 amino acids.

This chain links TRBV3-1 with TRBJ1-1; as DNA is missing, the TRBD1 call by TCRdb cannot be tested. The CDR3 spans 13 residues. Germline V gives CDR1 LGHDT, CDR2 YNNKEL (reference sequence). CDR3 residues: CASSPRMGTEAFF.

The chain carries TRBV27 and TRBJ1-5; there is no DNA to check the TCRdb D call of TRBD1. Germline V lookup: CDR1 MNHEY, CDR2 SMNVEV (reference sequence). CDR3 size: 16 residues. CDR3 in amino acids: CASSSLAQGYNQPQHF.

The chain is built from TRBV7-2 and TRBJ1-2; TCRdb returns TRBD1, unconfirmable since there is no DNA. The CDR3 loop spans 14 amino acids. Germline CDR1 and CDR2: SGHTA and FQGNSA. The CDR3 region is CASSSTGKYYGYTF.

The chain recombines TRBV5-5 with TRBJ2-7. The CDR3 covers 13 residues. The V gene's germline CDR1 is SGHKS and CDR2 YYEKEE (reference sequence). CDR3 region: CASINTVSYEQYF.

The genes are TRBV24-1 and TRBJ2-3. CDR1 is KGHDR and CDR2 is SFDVKD in the germline V gene. The CDR3 sequence is 17 residues long. CDR3 in amino acids: CATSDFVGGDTSDTQYF.

The chain carries TRBV5-1 and TRBJ1-1. The V gene's germline CDR1 is SGHRS and CDR2 YFSETQ. The CDR3 is 14 amino acids. The CDR3 spells CASSGGGLNTEAFF. Variable domain in full (rest from reference TRBV5-1 and TRBJ1-1): KAGVTQTPRYLIKTRGQQVTLSCSPISGHRSVSWYQQTPGQGLQFLFEYFSETQRNKGNFPGRFSGRQFSNSRSEMNVSTLELGDSALYLCASSGGGLNTEAFFGQGTRLTVV.

CDR3 sequence: CASSTTLTGVPSYEQYF. J is TRBJ2-7 and V is TRBV18; TCRdb designates TRBD1, a call that cannot be tested without DNA. CDR1 and CDR2 (germline): KGHSH, LQKENI. The CDR3 length is 17 residues.

The rearrangement uses TRBV29-1 and TRBJ2-7; the TCRdb D gene call, TRBD1, has no DNA to confirm it. Germline V gives CDR1 SQVTM, CDR2 ANQGSEA. The CDR3 is made up of 13 amino acids. CDR3 residues: CSGKGQGAYEQYF.

The chain employs TRBV28 and TRBJ1-2; TCRdb picks TRBD1, but there is no DNA to check that call. The germline gives CDR1 MDHEN, CDR2 SYDVKM. The CDR3 length is 17 residues. Here the CDR3 reads CASSLIGGTFSNYGYTF.

The chain couples TRBV7-2 to TRBJ2-1; TCRdb's D call of TRBD2 is untestable without DNA. Germline CDR1 and CDR2: SGHTA and FQGNSA. This CDR3 region has 15 residues. CDR3 loop: CASSLVGLAGTKQFF.

The chain employs TRBV11-2 and TRBJ2-1; checking the TCRdb D call of TRBD2 is not possible without DNA. The CDR3 runs 15 residues. Germline values: CDR1 SGHAT, CDR2 FQNNGV. The CDR3 loop reads CASSFLADPYNEQFF.

The CDR3 reads CASSPPGTSYNEQFF. V and J are TRBV5-4 and TRBJ2-1; TCRdb indicates TRBD1, and absent DNA this call remains unverified. The CDR3 length is 15 residues. Germline V CDR1 and CDR2: SGHNT, YYREEE (reference sequence).

The J gene is TRBJ2-1, the V gene TRBV24-1; no DNA is available, so the TRBD2 call from TCRdb remains unchecked. Germline CDR1 KGHDR, CDR2 SFDVKD. This CDR3 contains 18 residues. CDR3 sequence reads: CATSDSARTSGYNNEQFF.

CDR3: CAISDSRTTTGELFF. The chain carries TRBV10-3 and TRBJ2-2. The CDR3 is made up of 15 amino acids. Germline V gives CDR1 ENHRY, CDR2 SYGVKD.

This chain connects TRBV4-1 to TRBJ2-5; as DNA is missing, the TRBD2 call by TCRdb cannot be tested. The CDR3 is 15 amino acids. From germline, CDR1 is MGHRA and CDR2 YSYEKL. This CDR3 is CASSRDTSGGRTQYF.

The chain joins TRBV12-3 or TRBV12-4 to TRBJ2-7. The CDR3 length is 12 residues. The CDR3 reads CASSLGFKEQYF.

This chain joins TRBV20-1 and TRBJ1-2; lacking DNA, the TRBD1 call made by TCRdb goes unchecked. The CDR3 runs to 15 residues. Germline loops: CDR1 DFQATT, CDR2 SNEGSKA (reference sequence). The CDR3 reads CSARDQGTPIYGYTF.

The chain carries TRBV11-2 and TRBJ2-3; TCRdb's D gene call, TRBD2, goes unchecked for lack of DNA. The CDR3 runs to 15 residues. Germline CDR1 is SGHAT and CDR2 is FQNNGV. The CDR3 sequence is CASSFAGRSTDTQYF.

Measured by frequency, this clonotype is medium-sized (0.01 to 0.1%). The chain employs TRBV27 and TRBJ2-3; the D call from TCRdb, TRBD1, cannot be confirmed without DNA. Per the germline V gene, CDR1 is MNHEY and CDR2 is SMNVEV (reference sequence). CDR3 length equals 15 residues. CDR3 sequence reads: CASSLQGAFTDTQYF.

The genes are TRBV4-3 and TRBJ2-5; TCRdb outputs TRBD2, but without DNA this stays unchecked. Germline V lookup: CDR1 LGHNA, CDR2 YSLEER. CDR3 length equals 16 residues. The CDR3 loop is CASSRGLADLQETQYF.

V usage is TRBV5-1 and J usage is TRBJ2-1; TCRdb returns TRBD1, unconfirmable since there is no DNA. Germline values: CDR1 SGHRS, CDR2 YFSETQ. The CDR3 sequence is 15 residues long. CDR3 region: CASSFQARGLNEQFF.